This T cell receptor beta chain was sequenced for a study of blood T cell repertoires in COVID-19. Assay used: immunoSEQ multiplex PCR; TCRdb lists only in-frame clones, some missing. This table has roughly 31,000 clones, around 87% appearing once. The CDR3 runs to 14 residues. Germline V lookup: CDR1 LNHDA, CDR2 SQIVND (reference sequence). With 5 bases clipped from V and 8 bases from J, the junction kept 9 bases outside the gene matches. Sequencing was done on a sample of peripheral blood. The chain links TRBV19 to TRBJ2-1; 7 bases map to TRBD2. The sequence was collected from a man aged 55 to 70 with acute or convalescent COVID-19. CDR3 protein: CASSSGLVQDEQFF. In nucleotides, the CDR3 is TGTGCCAGTAGTTCCGGACTAGTGCAGGATGAGCAGTTCTTC.